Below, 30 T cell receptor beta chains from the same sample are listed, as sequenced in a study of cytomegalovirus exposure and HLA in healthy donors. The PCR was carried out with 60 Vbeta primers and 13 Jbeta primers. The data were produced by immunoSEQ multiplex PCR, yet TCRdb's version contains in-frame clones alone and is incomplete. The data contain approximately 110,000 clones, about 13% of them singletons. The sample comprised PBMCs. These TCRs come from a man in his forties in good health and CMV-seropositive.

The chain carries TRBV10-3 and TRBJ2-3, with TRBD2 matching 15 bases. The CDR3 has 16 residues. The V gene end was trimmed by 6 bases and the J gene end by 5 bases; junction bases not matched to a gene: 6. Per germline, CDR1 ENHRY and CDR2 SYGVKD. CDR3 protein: CAISPGLAGGLDTQYF. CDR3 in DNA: TGTGCCATCAGCCCCGGACTAGCGGGAGGGCTAGATACGCAGTATTTT.

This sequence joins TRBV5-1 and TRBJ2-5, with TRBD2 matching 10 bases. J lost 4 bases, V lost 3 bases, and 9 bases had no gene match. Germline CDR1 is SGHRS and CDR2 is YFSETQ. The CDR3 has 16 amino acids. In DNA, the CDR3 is TGCGCCAGCAGCTCTGGCCCTAGCGGGAGAGGAGAGACCCAGTACTTC. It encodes CASSSGPSGRGETQYF. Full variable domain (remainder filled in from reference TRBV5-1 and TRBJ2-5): KAGVTQTPRYLIKTRGQQVTLSCSPISGHRSVSWYQQTPGQGLQFLFEYFSETQRNKGNFPGRFSGRQFSNSRSEMNVSTLELGDSALYLCASSSGPSGRGETQYFGPGTRLLVL.

CDR3 bases: TGTGCCAGCAGCTTGGAAGGGGAAGCTATCTCTGGAAACACCATATATTTT. Amino acids: CASSLEGEAISGNTIYF. The gene calls are TRBV5-5 and TRBJ1-3; D perhaps matches TRBD1 (5 bases). Germline-derived CDR1 and CDR2 are SGHKS and YYEKEE (reference sequence). V was pared by 0 bases and J by 0 bases, with 13 bases between. The CDR3 consists of 17 residues.

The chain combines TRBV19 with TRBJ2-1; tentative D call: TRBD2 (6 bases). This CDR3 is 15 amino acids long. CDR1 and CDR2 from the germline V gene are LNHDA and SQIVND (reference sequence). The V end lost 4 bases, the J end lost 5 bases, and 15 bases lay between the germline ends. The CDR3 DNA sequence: TGTGCCAGTAGTAGTAGGAGGGGCGGCAACAATGAGCAGTTCTTC. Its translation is CASSSRRGGNNEQFF.

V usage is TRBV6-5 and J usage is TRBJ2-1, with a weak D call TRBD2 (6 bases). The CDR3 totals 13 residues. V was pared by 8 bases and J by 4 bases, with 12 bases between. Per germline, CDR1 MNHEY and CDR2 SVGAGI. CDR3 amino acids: CASPPGLYNEQFF. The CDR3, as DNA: TGTGCCAGCCCCCCGGGACTTTACAATGAGCAGTTCTTC.

The CDR3 bases are TGTGCCAGCAGCCTCGGGGCAGGACTAAATCAGCCCCAGCATTTT. Translated, it gives CASSLGAGLNQPQHF. The rearrangement links TRBV4-2 to TRBJ1-5; D is possibly TRBD1 (5 bases). In germline, CDR1 is LGHNA, CDR2 YNFKEQ. V lost 4 bases, J lost 4 bases, and 14 bases lay in between. This CDR3 is built from 15 residues.

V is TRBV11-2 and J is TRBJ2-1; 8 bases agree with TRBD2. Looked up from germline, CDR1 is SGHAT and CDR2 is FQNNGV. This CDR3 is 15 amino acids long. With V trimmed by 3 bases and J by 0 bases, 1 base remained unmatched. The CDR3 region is CASSFSGSSYNEQFF. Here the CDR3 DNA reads TGTGCCAGCAGCTTCAGCGGGAGCTCCTACAATGAGCAGTTCTTC.

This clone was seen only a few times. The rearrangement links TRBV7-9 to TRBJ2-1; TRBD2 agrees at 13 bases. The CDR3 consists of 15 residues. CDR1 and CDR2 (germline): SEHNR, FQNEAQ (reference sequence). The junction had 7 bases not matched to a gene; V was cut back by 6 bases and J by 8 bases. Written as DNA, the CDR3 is TGTGCCAGCAGTGAAATACTAGCGGGAGGGGATGAGCAGTTCTTC. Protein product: CASSEILAGGDEQFF.

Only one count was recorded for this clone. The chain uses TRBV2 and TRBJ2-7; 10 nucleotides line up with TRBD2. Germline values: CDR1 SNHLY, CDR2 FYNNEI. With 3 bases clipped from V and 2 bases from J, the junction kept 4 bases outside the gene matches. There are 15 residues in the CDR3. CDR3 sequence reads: CASSDWTSGTYEQYF. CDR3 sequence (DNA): TGTGCCAGCAGTGATTGGACTAGCGGAACCTACGAGCAGTACTTC.

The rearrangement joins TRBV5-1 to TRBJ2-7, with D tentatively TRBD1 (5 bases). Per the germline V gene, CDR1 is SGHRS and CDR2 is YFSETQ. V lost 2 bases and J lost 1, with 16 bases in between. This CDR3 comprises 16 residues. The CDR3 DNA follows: TGCGCCAGCAGCTTCGCGGCAAGGGGCGAGTCCTACGAGCAGTACTTC. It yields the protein CASSFAARGESYEQYF. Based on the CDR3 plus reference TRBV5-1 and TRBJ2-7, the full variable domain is KAGVTQTPRYLIKTRGQQVTLSCSPISGHRSVSWYQQTPGQGLQFLFEYFSETQRNKGNFPGRFSGRQFSNSRSEMNVSTLELGDSALYLCASSFAARGESYEQYFGPGTRLTVT.

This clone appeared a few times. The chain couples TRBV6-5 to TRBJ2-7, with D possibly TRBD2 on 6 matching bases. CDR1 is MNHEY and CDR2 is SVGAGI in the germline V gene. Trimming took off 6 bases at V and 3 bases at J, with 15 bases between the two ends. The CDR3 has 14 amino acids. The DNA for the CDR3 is TGTGCCAGCAGCCCCCGGGACTCTTACTACGAGCAGTACTTC. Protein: CASSPRDSYYEQYF.

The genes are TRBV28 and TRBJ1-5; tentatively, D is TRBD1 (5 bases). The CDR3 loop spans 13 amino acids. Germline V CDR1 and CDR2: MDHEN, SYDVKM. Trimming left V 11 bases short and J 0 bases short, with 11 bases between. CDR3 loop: CAGRQNSNQPQHF. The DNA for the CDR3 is TGTGCCGGCCGACAGAATAGCAATCAGCCCCAGCATTTT.

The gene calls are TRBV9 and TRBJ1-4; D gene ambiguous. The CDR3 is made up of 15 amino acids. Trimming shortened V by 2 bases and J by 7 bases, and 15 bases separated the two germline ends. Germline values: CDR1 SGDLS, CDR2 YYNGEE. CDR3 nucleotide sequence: TGTGCCAGCAGCGTTGGGTCAGGAGGTGGTGAAAAACTGTTTTTT. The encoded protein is CASSVGSGGGEKLFF.

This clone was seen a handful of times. CDR3 in DNA: TGTGCCAGTAGTGACAGGGGGGAACTCGAGCAGTACTTC. It encodes CASSDRGELEQYF. The gene calls are TRBV19 and TRBJ2-7, with TRBD1 matching over 9 bases. CDR1 and CDR2 from the germline V gene are LNHDA and SQIVND (reference sequence). CDR3 length: 13 amino acids. J gave up 6 bases and V 5 bases, and 5 bases lay outside the gene matches.

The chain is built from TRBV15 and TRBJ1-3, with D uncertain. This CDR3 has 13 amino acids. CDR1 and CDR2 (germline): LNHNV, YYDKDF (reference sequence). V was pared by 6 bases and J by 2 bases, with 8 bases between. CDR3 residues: CATRASPGNTIYF. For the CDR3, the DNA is TGTGCCACCAGGGCTTCCCCTGGAAACACCATATATTTT.

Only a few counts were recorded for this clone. The CDR3 sequence: CASSVGGDSSTDTQYF. The CDR3 nucleotides are TGTGCCAGCAGCGTCGGGGGGGATTCTAGCACAGATACGCAGTATTTT. The rearrangement uses TRBV9 and TRBJ2-3; 8 nucleotides align to TRBD2. The CDR3 loop spans 16 amino acids. The germline CDR1 and CDR2 sequences are SGDLS and YYNGEE. J was trimmed by 0 bases and V by 2 bases; bases with no gene match: 5. The variable domain in full, completed from reference TRBV9 and TRBJ2-3, reads DSGVTQTPKHLITATGQRVTLRCSPRSGDLSVYWYQQSLDQGLQFLIQYYNGEERAKGNILERFSAQQFPDLHSELNLSSLELGDSALYFCASSVGGDSSTDTQYFGPGTRLTVL.

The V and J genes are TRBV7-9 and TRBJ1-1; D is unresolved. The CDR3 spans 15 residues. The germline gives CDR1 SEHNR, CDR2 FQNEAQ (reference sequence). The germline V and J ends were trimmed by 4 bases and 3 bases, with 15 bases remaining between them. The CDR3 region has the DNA TGTGCCAGCAGCTCTCGGATTCGGAGGGACACTGAAGCTTTCTTT. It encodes CASSSRIRRDTEAFF.

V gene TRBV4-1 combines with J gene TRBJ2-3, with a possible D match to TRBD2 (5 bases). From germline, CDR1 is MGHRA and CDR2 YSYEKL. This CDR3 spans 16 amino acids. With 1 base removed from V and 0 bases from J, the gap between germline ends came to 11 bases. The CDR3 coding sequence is TGCGCCAGCAGCCAAGGAGAGGGTAGGAGCACAGATACGCAGTATTTT. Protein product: CASSQGEGRSTDTQYF.

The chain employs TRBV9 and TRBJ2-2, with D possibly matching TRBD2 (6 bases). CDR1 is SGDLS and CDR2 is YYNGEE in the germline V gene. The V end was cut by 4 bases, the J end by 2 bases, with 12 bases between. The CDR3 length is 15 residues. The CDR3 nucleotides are TGTGCCAGCAGCTCGGGACTTCTTAACACCGGGGAGCTGTTTTTT. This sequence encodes CASSSGLLNTGELFF.

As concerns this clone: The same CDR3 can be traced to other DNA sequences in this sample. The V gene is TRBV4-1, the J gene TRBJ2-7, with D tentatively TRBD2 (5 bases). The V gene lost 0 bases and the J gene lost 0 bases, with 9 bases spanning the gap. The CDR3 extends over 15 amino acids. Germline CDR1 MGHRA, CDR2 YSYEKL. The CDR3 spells CASSQEWRSSYEQYF. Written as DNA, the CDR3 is TGCGCCAGCAGCCAAGAATGGAGGAGCTCCTACGAGCAGTACTTC.

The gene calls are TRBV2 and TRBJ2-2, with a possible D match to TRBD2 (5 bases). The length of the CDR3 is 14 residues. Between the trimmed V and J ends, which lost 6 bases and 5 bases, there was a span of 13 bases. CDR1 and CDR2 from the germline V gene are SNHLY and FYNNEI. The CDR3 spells CASSWTRETGELFF. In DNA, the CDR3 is TGTGCCAGCAGCTGGACTCGCGAGACCGGGGAGCTGTTTTTT. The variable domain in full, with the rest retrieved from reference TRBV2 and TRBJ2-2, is EPEVTQTPSHQVTQMGQEVILRCVPISNHLYFYWYRQILGQKVEFLVSFYNNEISEKSEIFDDQFSVERPDGSNFTLKIRSTKLEDSAMYFCASSWTRETGELFFGEGSRLTVL.

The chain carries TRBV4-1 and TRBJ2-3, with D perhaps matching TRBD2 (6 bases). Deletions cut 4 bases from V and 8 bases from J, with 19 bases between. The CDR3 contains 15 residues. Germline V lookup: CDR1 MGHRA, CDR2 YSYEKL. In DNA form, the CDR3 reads TGCGCCAGCAGCCCAGGGACTGGGGAACGTCGTACGCAGTATTTT. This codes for CASSPGTGERRTQYF.

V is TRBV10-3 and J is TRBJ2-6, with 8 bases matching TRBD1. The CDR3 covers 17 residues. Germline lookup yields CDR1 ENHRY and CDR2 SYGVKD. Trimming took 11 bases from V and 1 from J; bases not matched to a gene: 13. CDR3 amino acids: CALPPRTGLSGANVLTF. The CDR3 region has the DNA TGTGCCCTACCTCCCCGGACAGGGTTATCTGGGGCCAACGTCCTGACTTTC.

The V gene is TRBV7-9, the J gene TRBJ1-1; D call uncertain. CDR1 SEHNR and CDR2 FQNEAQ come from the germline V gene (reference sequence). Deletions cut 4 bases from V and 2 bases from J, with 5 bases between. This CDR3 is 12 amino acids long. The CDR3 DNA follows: TGTGCCAGCAGCTCGTTTAACACTGAAGCTTTCTTT. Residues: CASSSFNTEAFF.

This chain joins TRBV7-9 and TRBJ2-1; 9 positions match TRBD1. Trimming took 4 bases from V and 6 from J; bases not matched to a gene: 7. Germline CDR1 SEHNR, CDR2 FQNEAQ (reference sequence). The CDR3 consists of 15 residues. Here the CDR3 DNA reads TGTGCCAGCAGCTCGTACAGGGGGCTCGCCAATGAGCAGTTCTTC. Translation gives CASSSYRGLANEQFF.

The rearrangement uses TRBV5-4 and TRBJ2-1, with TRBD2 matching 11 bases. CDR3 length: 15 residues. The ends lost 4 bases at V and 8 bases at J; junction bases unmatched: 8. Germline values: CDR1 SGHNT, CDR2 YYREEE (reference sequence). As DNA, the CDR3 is TGTGCCAGCAGCCAAGATAGCGGGAGGGCCCATGAGCAGTTCTTC. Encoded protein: CASSQDSGRAHEQFF.

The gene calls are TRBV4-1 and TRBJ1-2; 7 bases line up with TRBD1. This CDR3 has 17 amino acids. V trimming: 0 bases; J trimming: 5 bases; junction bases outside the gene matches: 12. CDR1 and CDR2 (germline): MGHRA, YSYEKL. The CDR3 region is CASSQDLVGTEGYGYTF. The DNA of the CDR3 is TGCGCCAGCAGCCAAGATCTAGTCGGGACAGAAGGATATGGCTACACCTTC.

This chain's CDR3 is CASSYSSSGSSYEQYF. DNA for the CDR3: TGTGCCAGCAGTTACAGTTCTAGCGGGAGCTCCTACGAGCAGTACTTC. The V and J genes are TRBV6-5 and TRBJ2-7; 10 bases line up with TRBD2. With 2 bases clipped from V and 0 bases from J, the junction kept 4 bases outside the gene matches. CDR1 MNHEY and CDR2 SVGAGI come from the germline V gene. The CDR3 sequence is 16 residues long.

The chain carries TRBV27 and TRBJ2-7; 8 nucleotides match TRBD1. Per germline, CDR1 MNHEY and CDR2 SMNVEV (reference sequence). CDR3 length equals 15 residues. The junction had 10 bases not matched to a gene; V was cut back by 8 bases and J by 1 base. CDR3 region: CASSRDRSGSYEQYF. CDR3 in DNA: TGTGCCAGCTCCCGGGACAGGAGTGGATCCTACGAGCAGTACTTC.

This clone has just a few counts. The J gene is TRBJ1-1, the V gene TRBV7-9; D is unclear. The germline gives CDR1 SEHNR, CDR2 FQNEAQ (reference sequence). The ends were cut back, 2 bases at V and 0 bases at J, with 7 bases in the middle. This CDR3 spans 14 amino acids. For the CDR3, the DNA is TGTGCCAGCAGCTTAATGGGCATGAACACTGAAGCTTTCTTT. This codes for CASSLMGMNTEAFF.